These 8 T cell receptor beta chains were sequenced from one sample in a study of blood T cell repertoires in COVID-19. Profiling relied on immunoSEQ multiplex PCR, and the TCRdb table lists in-frame clones only, not all of them. The profile shows approximately 400,000 clones, 81% of them singletons. The specimen was peripheral blood. The origin of the receptors is a human donor with acute or convalescent COVID-19. The donor label of this sample is uncertain.

The rearrangement uses TRBV7-8 and TRBJ2-2; D might be TRBD2 (5 bases). Germline lookup yields CDR1 SGHVS and CDR2 FQNEAQ. V was pared by 5 bases and J by 1 base, with 14 bases between. This CDR3 is built from 16 residues. Written as DNA, the CDR3 is TGTGCCAGCAGCCCCAACGGACTCCTGAACACCGGGGAGCTGTTTTTT. This encodes CASSPNGLLNTGELFF.

This sequence joins TRBV15 and TRBJ1-1, with D hard to call. The CDR3 is 14 amino acids. CDR1 and CDR2 (germline): LNHNV, YYDKDF (reference sequence). Trimming removed 3 bases from V and 0 bases from J, with 8 bases in between. CDR3 in amino acids: CATSRALMNTEAFF. The CDR3 DNA reads as TGTGCCACCAGCAGGGCCCTCATGAACACTGAAGCTTTCTTT.

In this sample, this clone turned up a few times. V gene TRBV24-1 combines with J gene TRBJ2-3, with D uncertain. V gave up 4 bases and J gave up 1 base, with 11 bases separating them. CDR1 is KGHDR and CDR2 is SFDVKD in the germline V gene. The CDR3 length is 15 residues. CDR3 sequence (DNA): TGTGCCACCAGTGACCCCTCAACTCGCACAGATACGCAGTATTTT. It yields the protein CATSDPSTRTDTQYF.

A single count supports this clone. The CDR3 DNA is TGTGCCAGCTCCACTGACGCCGGGTCCCAAAATGAGCAGTTCTTC. Translating gives CASSTDAGSQNEQFF. The chain combines TRBV18 with TRBJ2-1; D not certain. CDR1 and CDR2 (germline): KGHSH, LQKENI. This CDR3 region has 15 residues. The V end lost 6 bases, the J end lost 7 bases, and 19 bases lay between the germline ends.

The chain employs TRBV28 and TRBJ1-2; 7 bases fit TRBD1. The J segment lost 6 bases and the V segment lost 6 bases, leaving 7 bases of the junction unmatched. The CDR3 is made up of 13 amino acids. Germline assignment: CDR1 MDHEN and CDR2 SYDVKM. The CDR3 here is CASRETGNNGYTF. The CDR3 DNA reads as TGTGCCAGCAGAGAGACAGGGAACAATGGCTACACCTTC.

The chain uses TRBV15 and TRBJ1-3; weak D call: TRBD1 (5 bases). The germline V gene has CDR1 LNHNV and CDR2 YYDKDF (reference sequence). CDR3 length: 15 residues. With 2 bases removed from V and 1 base from J, the gap between germline ends came to 9 bases. CDR3 DNA: TGTGCCACCAGCAGATCGGGGGGGTCTGGAAACACCATATATTTT. It encodes CATSRSGGSGNTIYF. Based on the CDR3 plus reference TRBV15 and TRBJ1-3, the full variable domain is DAMVIQNPRYQVTQFGKPVTLSCSQTLNHNVMYWYQQKSSQAPKLLFHYYDKDFNNEADTPDNFQSRRPNTSFCFLDIRSPGLGDTAMYLCATSRSGGSGNTIYFGEGSWLTVV.

The chain links TRBV2 to TRBJ1-5; 10 bases match TRBD1. After removal of 8 bases from V and 7 bases from J, the junction contained 5 bases not matched to a gene. The CDR3 runs to 13 residues. The V gene's germline CDR1 is SNHLY and CDR2 FYNNEI. CDR3 nucleotide sequence: TGTGCCAGCGACAGGGGGCGCGGGCAGCCCCAGCATTTT. Amino acids: CASDRGRGQPQHF. Variable domain in full (rest from reference TRBV2 and TRBJ1-5): EPEVTQTPSHQVTQMGQEVILRCVPISNHLYFYWYRQILGQKVEFLVSFYNNEISEKSEIFDDQFSVERPDGSNFTLKIRSTKLEDSAMYFCASDRGRGQPQHFGDGTRLSIL.

In this sample, this clone turned up once. V and J are TRBV12-3 or TRBV12-4 and TRBJ1-2; weak D call: TRBD1 (5 bases). V was cut by 5 bases and J by 5 bases, with 12 bases left in between. The CDR3 length is 13 residues. CDR3 coding DNA: TGTGCCAGCAGTGCAACCCGACAGTATGGCTACACCTTC. It codes for CASSATRQYGYTF.